This TCR beta chain is drawn from a study of a mutant IDH1 vaccine in newly diagnosed glioma. Whole-study context: Patients got radiotherapy, temozolomide, or both beforehand, and most got both.

The CDR3 is 13 amino acids. Germline CDR1 MNHEY, CDR2 SMNVEV (reference sequence). The ends were cut back, 0 bases at V and 1 base at J, with 1 base in the middle. Stated time point: week 23, last vaccination. In the vaccine, a single dose held 300 ug of the mutant IDH1 20-mer peptide, along with topical imiquimod. Repertoires were generated with immunoSEQ multiplex PCR, while TCRdb's copy carries only in-frame clones and drops some. Here the sample spans about 60,000 clones, nearly 85% being singletons. In the case of this clone: What it binds is not known. This sample also contains other DNA sequences that code for the same CDR3.

This sequence was found in a man younger than 35 with glioma. The source was PBMCs, collected from a glioma patient whose treatment included an IDH1 peptide vaccine. This rearrangement joins TRBV27 to TRBJ1-5; D gene uncertain. This CDR3 is CASSLSSNQPQHF. As DNA, the CDR3 is TGTGCCAGCAGTTTATCCAGCAATCAGCCCCAGCATTTT.